These 19 T cell receptor beta chains were sequenced from one sample in a study of blood T cell repertoires in COVID-19. Data came from immunoSEQ multiplex PCR; TCRdb stores just in-frame clones and leaves some out. The sample lists around 300,000 clones, around 90% occurring once. The sequenced material came from PBMCs or T cells enriched from blood (not recorded which). These TCRs come from a woman aged 50 to 60 who had recovered from COVID-19.

On this clone: Mismatch with germline at one junction end may stem from a read error. The rearrangement links TRBV7-7 to TRBJ2-3, with TRBD2 matching 11 bases. The CDR3 has 16 amino acids. Germline-derived CDR1 and CDR2 are SSHAT and FNYEAQ (reference sequence). CDR3 in DNA: TGTGCTAGCAGCACGGGACTAGCGGAGGGGTACTCTACGCAGTATTTT. Protein product: CASSTGLAEGYSTQYF.

The rearrangement joins TRBV5-4 to TRBJ2-3, with 9 bases lining up with TRBD1. The CDR3 is 13 amino acids. J gave up 3 bases and V 7 bases, and 3 bases lay outside the gene matches. The germline V gene has CDR1 SGHNT and CDR2 YYREEE (reference sequence). DNA for the CDR3: TGTGCCAGCGGGGGACAGGGAACAGATACGCAGTATTTT. Amino acids: CASGGQGTDTQYF. The variable domain in full, with the rest retrieved from reference TRBV5-4 and TRBJ2-3, is ETGVTQSPTHLIKTRGQQVTLRCSSQSGHNTVSWYQQALGQGPQFIFQYYREEENGRGNFPPRFSGLQFPNYSSELNVNALELDDSALYLCASGGQGTDTQYFGPGTRLTVL.

J is TRBJ2-3 and V is TRBV18; no reliable D call. V lost 5 bases and J 4 bases, leaving 13 bases between the germline ends. Per the germline V gene, CDR1 is KGHSH and CDR2 is LQKENI. This CDR3 is 14 amino acids long. The CDR3 DNA reads as TGTGCCAGCTCATACAACCCCTCCCCAGATACGCAGTATTTT. Amino acid sequence: CASSYNPSPDTQYF.

The V gene is TRBV7-2, the J gene TRBJ1-5; the D is unclear. The CDR3 consists of 15 residues. CDR1 SGHTA and CDR2 FQGNSA come from the germline V gene. V lost 1 base and J lost 1, with 8 bases in between. CDR3 region: CASSLDTGSNQPQHF. Here the CDR3 DNA reads TGTGCCAGCAGCTTAGATACGGGAAGCAATCAGCCCCAGCATTTT.

The chain uses TRBV5-6 and TRBJ2-3; D might be TRBD2 (5 bases). Germline lookup yields CDR1 SGHDT and CDR2 YYEEEE. The germline V and J ends were trimmed by 4 bases and 2 bases, with 11 bases remaining between them. The CDR3 is 14 amino acids. The CDR3 spells CASSPDGDTDTQYF. CDR3 nucleotide sequence: TGTGCCAGCAGCCCGGACGGGGACACAGATACGCAGTATTTT.

The chain links TRBV3-1 (or the pseudogene TRBV3-2) to TRBJ2-2; D gene ambiguous. CDR1 LGHDT and CDR2 YNNKEL come from the germline V gene (reference sequence). The length of the CDR3 is 15 residues. V was pared by 1 base and J by 1 base, with 7 bases between. The CDR3 DNA sequence: TGTGCCAGCAGCCAAGGTTCGGTGAACACCGGGGAGCTGTTTTTT. This codes for CASSQGSVNTGELFF.

The V call is TRBV2, the J call TRBJ2-7, with 14 bases lining up with TRBD2. Germline V gene lookup returns CDR1 SNHLY and CDR2 FYNNEI. J lost 2 bases, V lost 4 bases, and 10 bases had no gene match. The CDR3 spans 18 residues. This CDR3 reads CASSVWTSGRKTTYEQYF. The CDR3 region has the DNA TGTGCCAGCAGTGTATGGACTAGCGGGAGGAAAACAACCTACGAGCAGTACTTC.

This clone was observed a few times. The chain recombines TRBV7-2 with TRBJ2-5, with TRBD2 matching over 13 bases. The CDR3 covers 18 residues. Unmatched junction bases numbered 11, after V lost 3 bases and J lost 4 bases. From germline, CDR1 is SGHTA and CDR2 FQGNSA. The CDR3 sequence is CASSLNVRLAGGRETQYF. The CDR3 nucleotides read TGTGCCAGCAGCTTGAATGTGAGACTAGCGGGAGGTCGAGAGACCCAGTACTTC.

This chain connects TRBV29-1 to TRBJ1-2, with D maybe TRBD1 (5 bases). V was pared by 2 bases and J by 8 bases, with 12 bases between. CDR1 is SQVTM and CDR2 is ANQGSEA in the germline V gene. This CDR3 region has 12 residues. The CDR3 DNA sequence: TGCAGCGTTGAATGGCAGGGTGGCGGCTACACCTTC. This sequence encodes CSVEWQGGGYTF.

This sequence joins TRBV7-3 and TRBJ2-7; 8 bases map to TRBD1. This CDR3 comprises 14 residues. Unmatched junction bases numbered 3, after V lost 5 bases and J lost 0 bases. Germline V gene sequence: CDR1 SGHTA, CDR2 FQGTGA. The CDR3 sequence: CASSATGDSYEQYF. The CDR3 nucleotides read TGTGCCAGCAGCGCGACAGGGGACTCCTACGAGCAGTACTTC.

The rearrangement uses TRBV29-1 and TRBJ2-1; weak D call: TRBD2 (6 bases). V lost 6 bases to trimming and J lost 0 bases, with 15 bases between them. Germline V gene data show CDR1 as SQVTM and CDR2 as ANQGSEA. The CDR3 is 15 amino acids. The CDR3 DNA is TGCAGCGTGGCGGGAAGCGGAAGCTCCTACAATGAGCAGTTCTTC. Translating gives CSVAGSGSSYNEQFF.

V is TRBV30 and J is TRBJ1-5; the match to TRBD1 covers 10 bases. CDR1 GTSNPN and CDR2 SVGIG come from the germline V gene (reference sequence). With 5 bases clipped from V and 2 bases from J, the junction kept 3 bases outside the gene matches. This CDR3 region has 14 residues. Here the CDR3 reads CAWQTGGRNQPQHF. Written as DNA, the CDR3 is TGTGCCTGGCAGACAGGGGGCCGCAATCAGCCCCAGCATTTT.

This chain links TRBV9 with TRBJ1-1, with TRBD1 as a possible D gene (6 bases). Germline lookup yields CDR1 SGDLS and CDR2 YYNGEE. The germline V and J ends were trimmed by 0 bases and 3 bases, with 9 bases remaining between them. The length of the CDR3 is 14 residues. The CDR3 sequence is CASSVAGADTEAFF. CDR3 sequence (DNA): TGTGCCAGCAGCGTAGCAGGGGCGGACACTGAAGCTTTCTTT.

The chain uses TRBV4-1 and TRBJ2-1, with 7 bases matching TRBD2. Trimming cost V 2 bases and J 8 bases; bases outside gene matches: 6. This CDR3 is 14 amino acids long. Germline-derived CDR1 and CDR2 are MGHRA and YSYEKL. Here the CDR3 reads CASSQPGRVDEQFF. The CDR3 DNA is TGCGCCAGCAGCCAACCAGGGAGGGTTGATGAGCAGTTCTTC.

Notes on this clone: One end of the junction does not line up with germline, which may come from a read error. The rearrangement joins TRBV7-7 to TRBJ2-5, with a tentative D call TRBD1 (6 bases). CDR1 and CDR2 (germline): SSHAT, FNYEAQ (reference sequence). The CDR3 has 15 residues. CDR3 protein: CASSLVPGAQETQYF. CDR3 DNA: TGTGCTAGCAGCTTAGTACCAGGGGCCCAAGAGACCCAGTACTTC.

This chain links TRBV5-1 with TRBJ2-7, with 9 bases matching TRBD2. V lost 2 bases to trimming and J lost 3 bases; unmatched junction nucleotides: 9. The CDR3 is made up of 16 amino acids. Germline V gene sequence: CDR1 SGHRS, CDR2 YFSETQ. The CDR3: CASSFALAGPNYEQYF. DNA for the CDR3: TGCGCCAGCAGCTTTGCACTAGCGGGCCCCAACTACGAGCAGTACTTC.

The V and J genes are TRBV25-1 and TRBJ1-4; 9 bases align to TRBD1. Germline CDR1 is MGHDK and CDR2 is SYGVNS. The CDR3 loop spans 17 amino acids. J was trimmed by 4 bases and V by 2 bases; bases with no gene match: 8. CDR3 coding DNA: TGTGCCAGCAGTGAACTACGACAGGGGGAACTTAATGAAAAACTGTTTTTT. Its translation: CASSELRQGELNEKLFF.

This clone has only one observation. The chain carries TRBV5-6 and TRBJ2-5; possible D gene TRBD1, 5 bases. The CDR3 consists of 14 residues. Germline-derived CDR1 and CDR2 are SGHDT and YYEEEE. Trimming left V 4 bases short and J 5 bases short, with 15 bases between. CDR3 loop: CASSTPQTAETQYF. CDR3 coding DNA: TGTGCCAGCAGCACCCCACAGACAGCGGAGACCCAGTACTTC.

This clone showed up just once. V and J are TRBV18 and TRBJ2-6; tentatively, D is TRBD1 (5 bases). The CDR3 runs to 16 residues. Germline loops: CDR1 KGHSH, CDR2 LQKENI. Trimming stripped 5 bases from V and 0 bases from J, with 11 bases between. The CDR3 nucleotides read TGTGCCAGCTCAGCAAATCAGGGCTCTGGGGCCAACGTCCTGACTTTC. Translating it yields CASSANQGSGANVLTF.